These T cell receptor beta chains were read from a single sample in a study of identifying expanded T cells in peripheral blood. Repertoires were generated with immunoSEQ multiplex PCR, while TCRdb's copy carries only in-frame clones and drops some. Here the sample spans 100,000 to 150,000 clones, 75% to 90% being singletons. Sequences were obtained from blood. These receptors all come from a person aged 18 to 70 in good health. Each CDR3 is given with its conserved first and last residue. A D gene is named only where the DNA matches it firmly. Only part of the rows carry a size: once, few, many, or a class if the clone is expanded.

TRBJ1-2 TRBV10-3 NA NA CAITRAGPVNYGYTF TGTGCCATCACAAGAGCTGGCCCAGTTAACTATGGCTACACCTTC
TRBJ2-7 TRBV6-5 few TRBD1 CASIATGISYEQYF TGTGCCAGCATCGCGACAGGGATCTCCTACGAGCAGTACTTC
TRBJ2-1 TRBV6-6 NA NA CASSYRDQGNEQFF TGTGCCAGCAGTTACCGGGACCAAGGCAATGAGCAGTTCTTC
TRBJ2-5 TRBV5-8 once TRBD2 CASSIGTSGAGETQYF TGTGCCAGCAGCATAGGGACTAGCGGGGCGGGAGAGACCCAGTACTTC
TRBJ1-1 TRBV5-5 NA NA CASSLGTGTAVTEAFF TGTGCCAGCAGCTTGGGTACTGGGACTGCGGTCACTGAAGCTTTCTTT
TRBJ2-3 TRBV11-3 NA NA CASSLSISTDTQYF TGTGCCAGCAGCTTATCGATATCCACAGATACGCAGTATTTT
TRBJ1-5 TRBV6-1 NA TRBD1 CASREAWDRWNQPQHF TGTGCCAGCAGGGAAGCATGGGACAGATGGAATCAGCCCCAGCATTTT
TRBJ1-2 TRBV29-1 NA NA CSVEGTDGYTF TGCAGCGTTGAAGGGACTGATGGCTACACCTTC
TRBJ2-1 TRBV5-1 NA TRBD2 CASSLGREAFHEQFF TGCGCCAGCAGCTTGGGGCGGGAGGCATTTCATGAGCAGTTCTTC
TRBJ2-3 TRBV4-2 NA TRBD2 CASSQDSSGGAEDTQYF TGTGCCAGCAGCCAAGATAGTAGCGGGGGGGCCGAAGATACGCAGTATTTT
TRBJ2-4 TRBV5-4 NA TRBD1 CASSPGGTGFKNIQYF TGTGCCAGCAGCCCCGGGGGGACAGGGTTTAAAAACATTCAGTACTTC
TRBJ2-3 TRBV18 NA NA CASSPITGTDTQYF TGTGCCAGCTCACCAATAACCGGCACAGATACGCAGTATTTT
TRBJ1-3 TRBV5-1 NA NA CASSLVPAYSGNTIYF TGCGCCAGCAGCTTGGTTCCCGCGTACTCTGGAAACACCATATATTTT
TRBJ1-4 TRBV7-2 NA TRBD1 CASSLDREEEKLFF TGTGCCAGCAGCCTTGACAGGGAAGAGGAAAAACTGTTTTTT
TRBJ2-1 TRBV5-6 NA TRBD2 CASSLVSGGINEQFF TGTGCCAGCAGCTTGGTTAGCGGGGGGATCAATGAGCAGTTCTTC
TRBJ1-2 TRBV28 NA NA CASSSPSGAYYGYTF TGTGCCAGCAGCTCCCCATCAGGGGCGTACTATGGCTACACCTTC
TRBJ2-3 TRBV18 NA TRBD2 CASSPLAGGLTDTQYF TGTGCCAGCTCGCCACTAGCGGGGGGGCTTACAGATACGCAGTATTTT
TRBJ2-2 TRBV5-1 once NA CASRGTGELFF TGCGCCAGCAGGGGCACCGGGGAGCTGTTTTTT
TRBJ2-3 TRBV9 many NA CASSVEVAGPSTDTQYF TGTGCCAGCAGCGTAGAGGTGGCAGGACCTAGCACAGATACGCAGTATTTT
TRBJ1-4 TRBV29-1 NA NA CSVEDRAKDGEKLFF TGCAGCGTTGAAGATCGAGCAAAAGACGGTGAAAAACTGTTTTTT
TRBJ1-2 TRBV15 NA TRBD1 CATSRDNFGQGF TGTGCCACCAGCAGAGATAATTTCGGACAGGGCTTC
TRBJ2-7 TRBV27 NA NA CASRVRTGRNYEQYF TGTGCCAGCAGGGTCCGAACAGGGAGGAACTACGAGCAGTACTTC
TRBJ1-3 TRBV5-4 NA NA CASSMRGTGNTIYF TGTGCCAGCAGCATGAGGGGAACTGGAAACACCATATATTTT
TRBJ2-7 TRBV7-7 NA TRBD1 CASSLEGGQGQQYF TGTGCCAGCAGCTTAGAGGGGGGACAGGGGCAGCAGTACTTC
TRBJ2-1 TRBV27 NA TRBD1 CASSLTRGQGQFF TGTGCCAGCAGTCTGACCAGGGGGCAGGGGCAGTTCTTC
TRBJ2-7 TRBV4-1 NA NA CASSQDLGRATYEQYF TGCGCCAGCAGCCAAGATCTGGGTAGGGCTACTTACGAGCAGTACTTC
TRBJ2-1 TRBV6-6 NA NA CASSFDVVYNEQFF TGTGCCAGCAGCTTTGACGTTGTCTACAATGAGCAGTTCTTC
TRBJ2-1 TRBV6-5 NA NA CASNRPFDEQFF TGTGCCAGCAACCGACCATTCGATGAGCAGTTCTTC